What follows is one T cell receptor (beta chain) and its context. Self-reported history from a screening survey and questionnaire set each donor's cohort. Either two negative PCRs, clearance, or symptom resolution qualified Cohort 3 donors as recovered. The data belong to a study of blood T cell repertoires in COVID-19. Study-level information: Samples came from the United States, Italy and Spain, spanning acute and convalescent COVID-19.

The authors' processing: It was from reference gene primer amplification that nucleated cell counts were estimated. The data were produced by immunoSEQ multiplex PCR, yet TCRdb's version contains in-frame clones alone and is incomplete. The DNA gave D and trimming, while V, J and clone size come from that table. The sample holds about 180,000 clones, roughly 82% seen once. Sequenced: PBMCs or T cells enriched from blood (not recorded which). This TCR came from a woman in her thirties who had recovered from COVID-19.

CDR3 coding DNA: TGTGCCAGCAGTGAAGAACTGTTAAATTCACCCCTCCACTTT. Its translation: CASSEELLNSPLHF. The chain has TRBV6-1 and TRBJ1-6; D unclear. Deletions cut 1 base from V and 7 bases from J, with 8 bases between. Germline V gene sequence: CDR1 MNHNS, CDR2 SASEGT. The CDR3 covers 14 residues.